This T cell receptor beta chain appears in the sequencing data of a study of cytomegalovirus exposure and HLA in healthy donors (dated by TCRdb to 2016 to 2017). Study-wide context: According to an earlier analysis of several hundred of the donors, about 179 million T cells yielded 117 million unique TCR beta sequences and approximately 300 Gb of sequence data. Around 300 gigabases of sequencing data and tens of millions of unique TCR sequences were included in an early release covering several hundred HLA-typed donors. The genetic ancestry cluster associated with self-reported Caucasian donors included 80% to 90% of the approximately 430 genotyped donors. The study was designed to test whether signatures of past pathogen exposure could be identified by cataloging public T cell receptors. Using immunosequencing, the study profiled T cell repertoires from fewer than 850 subjects and related those repertoires to cytomegalovirus serostatus. Besides the first cohort of more than 650 subjects, a separate validation cohort made up of over 100 different subjects was used. High-throughput TCR immunosequencing, statistical association of individual TCRs with disease status, and machine learning were combined to predict cytomegalovirus infection status. To study patterns of TCR occurrence, a later analysis re-analyzed previously published TCR beta repertoires from hundreds of donors and added high-resolution HLA genotyping. Rather than using new phenotypic data, the later analysis identified candidate immune exposures from TCR beta sequences and from how often those sequences occurred across donors. An earlier analysis of several hundred of the donors applied high-throughput TCR beta sequencing to assess whether each TCR beta V gene segment acted as functional or pseudogenic. Donor age, sex, ethnicity and CMV serostatus were collected together with the repertoire data. In a later genetic analysis, genome-wide SNP genotypes for about three fifths of the roughly 670 donors were used, and that subset was treated as a discovery cohort. Every discovery cohort repertoire had been produced on one sequencing platform. Class I and class II HLA loci were covered by the typing at four-digit resolution. Typing coverage differed by locus: A, B, C, DRB1 and DQB1 were typed in roughly 629-630 donors, DQA1 in roughly 510, DPA1 in roughly 590, and DPB1 in just under 490. Because of strong linkage in the cohort, five DR-DQ haplotypes were treated as single units for association and clustering. On average, about 240,000 unique TCR beta nucleotide sequences were sequenced per donor among 398 genotyped donors of the cohort, with around 19% of those sequences being non-productive. Findings and caveats that apply to the study as a whole: A cluster of highly shared sequence variants was judged likely to represent a technical artifact of the sequencing pipeline. An earlier analysis of approximately 570 of the donors showed that most TCR beta V segments appeared in productive rearrangements either about 87% or about 30% of the time, which broadly matched IMGT annotations. A further reported finding was that TCR beta sequences accurately predicted the HLA-A and HLA-B alleles for most subjects in the first cohort. When HLA alleles, especially DR and DQ, strongly co-occurred, attributing TCR associations to individual alleles was difficult. In a later analysis, the rate of TCR association differed among HLA loci, with DRB1 alleles having the most associated TCRs and HLA-C alleles having the fewest. In a later analysis, around 17,000 TCR beta sequences were associated with specific HLA alleles at a false discovery rate of 0.05. In a later analysis, several top co-occurrence clusters were reported to appear linked to parvovirus B19, influenza, CMV and Epstein-Barr virus. While some public TCRs were present in many individuals, most TCR sequences turned up only very rarely across donors. The presence/absence analyses assumed that sequencing depth was roughly uniform across donors, and that assumption may not be true. Linkage disequilibrium might explain the correlated functional status among segregating V segments, but an unknown experimental factor could not be excluded. In both the original and validation cohorts, the classifier was reported to diagnose cytomegalovirus status with high specificity and sensitivity. Because counts were too low, about 18 rarely observed V segments, including chromosome 9 orphons, were left out of the earlier analysis of approximately 580 of the donors. A later genetic analysis reported fewer N-insertions in productive TCRs among donors in an Asian-associated ancestry cluster than the roughly 620-donor mean. CMV serostatus was the only immune exposure information available for the cohort. It was suggested by the authors that the approach could potentially be generalized to other disease states and immunological phenotypes. Compared with equally common non-associated chains, HLA-associated TCR beta chains in a later analysis were more clonally expanded and had lower generation probabilities. In a later analysis, most CMV-associated TCR beta chains were found to appear HLA-restricted, with HLA associations seemingly driven largely by CMV exposure. The study gave a list of about 170 TCR beta chains associated with cytomegalovirus. The cohort was sequenced for TCR beta chains only, and without alpha or paired-chain data the features that could be detected were limited. In vitro tests confirmed that a few of the cytomegalovirus-associated TCR beta chains recognize cytomegalovirus antigens. Because HLA typing was missing for some donors at each locus, association tests included only the typed subset. An association between a missense DCLRE1C variant and V-gene and J-gene trimming of TCR beta chains was found in a later genetic analysis and replicated in an independent cohort.

The library was produced with the immunoSEQ multiplex PCR assay. For the multiplex PCR, a mixture combining 60 forward primers for TCR Vbeta segments and 13 reverse primers for TCR Jbeta segments was used. A multiplex PCR assay on genomic DNA amplified the CDR3 region of rearranged TCR beta genes. Amplified TCR beta libraries were sequenced as 87-base-pair reads on the Illumina HiSeq System. Per the source publication's procedure: A later analysis counted 65 million to 90 million unique TCR beta chains across the 640 or so repertoires, and roughly 10 million of these chains were shared by at least two donors. Raw reads were error-corrected and collapsed into unique sequences with a nearest-neighbor algorithm that merged closely related sequences to remove PCR and sequencing errors. V, D and J gene segments were assigned by aligning CDR3 sequences to IMGT reference sequences. For a sequence to be retained, a match of at least six nucleotides was required to both a V gene segment and a J gene segment. A rearrangement counted as productive if the CDR3 had no stop codons and remained in frame with V and J, and every other rearrangement counted as non-productive. CDR3 was defined by IMGT convention, running from the second conserved V-encoded cysteine to the conserved J-encoded phenylalanine. In an earlier analysis of some 550 of the donors, sequences lacking an unambiguous match to a single V gene segment were excluded. An earlier analysis of 587 of the donors classified V segments as functional when productive rearrangements were above 56.7% and as segregating when the standard deviation between donors was above 5%. To diagnose cytomegalovirus status from the catalog of TCR beta chain sequences, a statistical classification framework was built. In a later analysis, V and J genes were assigned by comparing TCR nucleotide sequences against IMGT/GENE-DB human TR gene sequences. A later analysis assigned CDR3 sequences and most-parsimonious VDJ recombination scenarios with the TCRdist pipeline. In a later analysis, every TCR beta chain was defined by the combination of its CDR3 amino acid sequence and its V-gene family, and reads without a unique V-gene family were dropped. A later analysis removed 550 to 650 highly shared, low-generation-probability nucleotide sequences to deal with suspected cross-contamination and a sequencing artifact. In a later analysis, a clonal expansion index for each public chain was calculated from normalized within-repertoire ranks of inferred template counts. In a later analysis, generation probabilities were computed with a VDJ recombination model fitted to out-of-frame rearrangements, and the resulting probabilities were checked against IGoR. A later analysis scored TCR-TCR, TCR-HLA and TCR-CMV co-occurrence with hypergeometric tests, applying a repertoire-size bias correction to TCR pairs. To estimate false discovery rates, a later analysis permuted the HLA or CMV assignments 20 times. In a later analysis, co-occurring TCRs were grouped using DBSCAN, and TCRdist sequence similarity was added for clustering within HLA-allele-positive subsets. Co-occurrence clustering excluded repertoires with fewer than 30,000 or more than 120,000 public chains, plus five with anomalous nucleotide sharing. What TCRdb holds here is the immuneACCESS table cut down to in-frame rearrangements. Part of the clones is not present; checked against another copy, under half of the missing clones reflect an unresolved V gene, and the others are unexplained. That table is the source of V, J and clone size, and D and trimming were worked out from the DNA. In all, the sample holds approximately 95,000 clones, and around 73% of those were seen once. Of the sample, about 4% is held by the ten largest clones.

The cohort consisted of 670 or so healthy bone marrow donors. At the time of sampling, all cohort members were nominally healthy, though unrecorded immune exposures were likely present. The donor tested CMV seropositive, placing the donor among the 290 or so seropositive members of the cohort. A peripheral blood sample was collected from each donor, and TCR beta sequencing was performed on peripheral blood mononuclear cells. The Qiagen DNeasy Blood Extraction Kit was used to extract genomic DNA from the blood cell samples. Of note for this clone: The antigen it binds to is not known. Base qualities are not at hand, and no much larger clone is one base apart.

The material sequenced was PBMCs. This TCR derives from a middle-aged woman in good health and CMV-seropositive.

CDR3 loop: CASSVVDRFTEAFF. The bases read TGTGCCAGCAGCGTCGTCGACAGGTTCACTGAAGCTTTCTTT. The chain links TRBV9 with TRBJ1-1; TRBD1 might be the D gene, on 6 matching bases. Sequences SGDLS (CDR1) and YYNGEE (CDR2) are obtained from the germline V gene. Trimming removed 2 bases from V and 4 bases from J, leaving 12 bases between the germline ends. The CDR3 goes from the cysteine to the phenylalanine over 14 residues. Of the read, only the CDR3 DNA is kept; its 42 bases are in frame from base 1.